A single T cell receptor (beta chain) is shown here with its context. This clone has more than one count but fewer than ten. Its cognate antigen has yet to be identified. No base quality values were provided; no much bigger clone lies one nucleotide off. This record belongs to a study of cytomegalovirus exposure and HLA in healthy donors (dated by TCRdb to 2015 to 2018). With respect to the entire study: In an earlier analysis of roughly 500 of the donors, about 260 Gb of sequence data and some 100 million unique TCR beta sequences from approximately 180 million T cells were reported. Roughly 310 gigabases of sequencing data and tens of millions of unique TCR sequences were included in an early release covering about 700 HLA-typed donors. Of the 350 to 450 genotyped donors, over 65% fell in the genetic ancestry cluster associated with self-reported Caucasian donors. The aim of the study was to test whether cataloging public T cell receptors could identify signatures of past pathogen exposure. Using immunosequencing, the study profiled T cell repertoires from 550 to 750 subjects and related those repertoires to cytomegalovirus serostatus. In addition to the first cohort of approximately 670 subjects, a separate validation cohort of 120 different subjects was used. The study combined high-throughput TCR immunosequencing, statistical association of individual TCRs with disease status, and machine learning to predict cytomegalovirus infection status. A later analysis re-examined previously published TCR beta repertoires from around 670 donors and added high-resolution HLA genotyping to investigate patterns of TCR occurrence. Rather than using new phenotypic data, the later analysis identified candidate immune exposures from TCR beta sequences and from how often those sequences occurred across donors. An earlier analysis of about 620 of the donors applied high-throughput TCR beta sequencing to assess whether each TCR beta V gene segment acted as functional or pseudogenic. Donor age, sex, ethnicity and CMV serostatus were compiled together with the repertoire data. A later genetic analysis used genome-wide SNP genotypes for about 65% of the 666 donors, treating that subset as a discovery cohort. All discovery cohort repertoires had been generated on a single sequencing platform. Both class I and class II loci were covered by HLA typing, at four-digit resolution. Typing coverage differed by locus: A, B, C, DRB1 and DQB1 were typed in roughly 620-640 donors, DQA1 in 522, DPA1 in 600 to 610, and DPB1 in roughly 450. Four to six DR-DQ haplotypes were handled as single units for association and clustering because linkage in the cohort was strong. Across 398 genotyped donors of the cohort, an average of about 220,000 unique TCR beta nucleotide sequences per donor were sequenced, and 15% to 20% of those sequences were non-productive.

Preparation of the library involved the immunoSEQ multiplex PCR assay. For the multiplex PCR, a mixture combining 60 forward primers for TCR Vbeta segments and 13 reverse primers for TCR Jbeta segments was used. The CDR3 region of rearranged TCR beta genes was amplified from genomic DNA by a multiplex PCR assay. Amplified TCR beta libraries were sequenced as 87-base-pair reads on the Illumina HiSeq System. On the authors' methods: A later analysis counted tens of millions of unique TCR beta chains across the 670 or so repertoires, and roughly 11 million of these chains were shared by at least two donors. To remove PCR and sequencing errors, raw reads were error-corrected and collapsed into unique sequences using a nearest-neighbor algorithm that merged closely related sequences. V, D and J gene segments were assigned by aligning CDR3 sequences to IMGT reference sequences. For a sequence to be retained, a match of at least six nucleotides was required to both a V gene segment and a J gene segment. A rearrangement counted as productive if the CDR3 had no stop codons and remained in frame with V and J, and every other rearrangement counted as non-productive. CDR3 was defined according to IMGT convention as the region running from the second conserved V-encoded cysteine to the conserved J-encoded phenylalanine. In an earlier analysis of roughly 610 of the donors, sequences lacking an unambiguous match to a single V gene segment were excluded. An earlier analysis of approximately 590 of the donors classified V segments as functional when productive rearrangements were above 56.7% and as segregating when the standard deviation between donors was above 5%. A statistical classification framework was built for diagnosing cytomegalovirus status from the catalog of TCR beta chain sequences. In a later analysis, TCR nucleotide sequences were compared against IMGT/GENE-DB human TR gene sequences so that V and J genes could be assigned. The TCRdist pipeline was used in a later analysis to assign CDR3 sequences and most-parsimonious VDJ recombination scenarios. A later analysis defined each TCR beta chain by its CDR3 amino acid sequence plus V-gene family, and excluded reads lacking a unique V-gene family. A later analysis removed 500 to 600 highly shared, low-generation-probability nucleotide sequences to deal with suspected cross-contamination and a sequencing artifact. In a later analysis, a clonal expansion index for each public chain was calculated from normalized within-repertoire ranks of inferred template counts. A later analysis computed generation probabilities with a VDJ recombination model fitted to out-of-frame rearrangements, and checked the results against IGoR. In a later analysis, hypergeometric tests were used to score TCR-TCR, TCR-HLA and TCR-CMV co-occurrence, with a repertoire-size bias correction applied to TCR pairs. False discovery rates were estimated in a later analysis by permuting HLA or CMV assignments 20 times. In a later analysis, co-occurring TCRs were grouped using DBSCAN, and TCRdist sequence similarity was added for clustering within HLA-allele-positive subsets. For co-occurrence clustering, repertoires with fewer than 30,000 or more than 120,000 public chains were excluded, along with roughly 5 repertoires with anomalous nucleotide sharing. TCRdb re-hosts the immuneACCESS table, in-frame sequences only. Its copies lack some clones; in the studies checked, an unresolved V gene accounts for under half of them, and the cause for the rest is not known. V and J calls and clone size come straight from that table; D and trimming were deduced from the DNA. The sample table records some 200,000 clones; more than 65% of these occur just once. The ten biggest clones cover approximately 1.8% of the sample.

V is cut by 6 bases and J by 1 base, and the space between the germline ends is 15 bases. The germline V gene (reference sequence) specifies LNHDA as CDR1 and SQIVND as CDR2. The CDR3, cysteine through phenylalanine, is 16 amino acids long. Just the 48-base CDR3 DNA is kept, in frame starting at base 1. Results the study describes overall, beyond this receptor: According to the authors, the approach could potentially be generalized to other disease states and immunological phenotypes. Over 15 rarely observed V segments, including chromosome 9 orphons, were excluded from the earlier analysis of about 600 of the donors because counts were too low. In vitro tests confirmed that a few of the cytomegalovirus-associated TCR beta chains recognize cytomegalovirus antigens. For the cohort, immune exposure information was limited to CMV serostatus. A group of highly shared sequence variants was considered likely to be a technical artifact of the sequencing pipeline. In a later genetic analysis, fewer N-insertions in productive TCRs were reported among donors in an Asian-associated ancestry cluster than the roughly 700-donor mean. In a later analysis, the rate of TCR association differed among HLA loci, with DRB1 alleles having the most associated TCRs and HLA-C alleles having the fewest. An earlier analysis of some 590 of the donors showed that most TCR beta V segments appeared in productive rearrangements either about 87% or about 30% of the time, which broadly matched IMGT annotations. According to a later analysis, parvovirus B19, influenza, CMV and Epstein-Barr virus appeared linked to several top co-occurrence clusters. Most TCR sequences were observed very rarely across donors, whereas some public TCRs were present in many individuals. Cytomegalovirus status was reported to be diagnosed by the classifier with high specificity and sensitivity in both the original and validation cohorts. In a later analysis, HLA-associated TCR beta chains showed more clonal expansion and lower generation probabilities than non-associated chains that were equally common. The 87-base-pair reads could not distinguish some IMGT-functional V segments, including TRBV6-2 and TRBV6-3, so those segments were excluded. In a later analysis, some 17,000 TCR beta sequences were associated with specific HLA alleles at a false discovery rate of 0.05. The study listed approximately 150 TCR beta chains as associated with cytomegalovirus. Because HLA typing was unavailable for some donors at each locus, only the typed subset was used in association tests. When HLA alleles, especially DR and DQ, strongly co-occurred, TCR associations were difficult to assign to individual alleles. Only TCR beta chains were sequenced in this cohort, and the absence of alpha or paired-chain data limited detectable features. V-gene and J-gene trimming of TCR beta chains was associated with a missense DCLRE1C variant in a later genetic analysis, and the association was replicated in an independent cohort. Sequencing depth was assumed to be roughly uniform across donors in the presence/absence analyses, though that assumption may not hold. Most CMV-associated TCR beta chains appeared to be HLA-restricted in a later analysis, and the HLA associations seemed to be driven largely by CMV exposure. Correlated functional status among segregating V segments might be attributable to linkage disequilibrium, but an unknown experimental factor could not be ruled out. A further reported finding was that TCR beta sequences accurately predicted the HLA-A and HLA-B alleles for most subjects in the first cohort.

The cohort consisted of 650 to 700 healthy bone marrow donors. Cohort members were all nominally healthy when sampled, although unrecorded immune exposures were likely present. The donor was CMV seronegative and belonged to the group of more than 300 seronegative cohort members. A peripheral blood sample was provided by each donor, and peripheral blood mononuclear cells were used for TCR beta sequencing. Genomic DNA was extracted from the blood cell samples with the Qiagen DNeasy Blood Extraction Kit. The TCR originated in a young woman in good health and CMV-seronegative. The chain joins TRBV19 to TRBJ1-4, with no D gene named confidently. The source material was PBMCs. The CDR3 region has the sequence CASRTGVSETNEKLFF. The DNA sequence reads TGTGCCAGTAGGACCGGGGTATCTGAAACTAATGAAAAACTGTTTTTT.